What follows is one T cell receptor beta chain and its context. The target antigen is unknown. CDR3 length: 11 residues. Germline assignment: CDR1 GTSNPN and CDR2 SVGIG (reference sequence). Treatment in this sample: roughly 19 received Ad26.COV2.S at low or high dose, single or two shots; 5 received placebo; per-sample allocation not given. Repertoires come from day 63 after the first vaccine or placebo injection. The sample belongs to a study of Ad26.COV2.S vaccination and SARS-CoV-2 variants. Findings and caveats of the study: Reportedly, spike-specific CD8+ and CD4+ T cell responses achieved substantial breadth once vaccination had taken place.

TCRdb keeps only in-frame clones here, not all; method: immunoSEQ multiplex PCR. The data contain around 500,000 clones, about 89% of them singletons. The rearrangement uses TRBV30 and TRBJ2-1; D unclear. The sequence derives from a person between 18 and 65 years old who received the Ad26.COV2.S COVID-19 vaccine or a placebo. The material was peripheral blood, obtained in a trial of Ad26.COV2.S vaccine versus placebo. The DNA for the CDR3 is TGTGATAGGGAACCCTACAATGAGCAGTTCTTC. Protein product: CDREPYNEQFF.